Listed here are 9 T cell receptor beta chains from one sample, sequenced in a study of CD4+ T cells in melanoma. Profiled with immunoSEQ multiplex PCR; TCRdb holds only in-frame clones, not every one. The sample has around 50,000 clones, 89% seen once. Specimen: peripheral blood. These receptors all stem from a human donor with melanoma.

V gene TRBV30 combines with J gene TRBJ1-1; D is possibly TRBD1 (5 bases). Trimming took 1 base from V and 5 from J, leaving 17 bases between them. This CDR3 spans 15 amino acids. Germline-derived CDR1 and CDR2 are GTSNPN and SVGIG (reference sequence). As DNA, the CDR3 is TGTGCCTGGAGTGCCCTGGGACGGTTCAGGACTGAAGCTTTCTTT. Its protein product is CAWSALGRFRTEAFF.

This chain connects TRBV5-5 to TRBJ2-3; the D is unclear. V was trimmed by 2 bases and J by 4 bases, leaving 2 bases between them. Germline-derived CDR1 and CDR2 are SGHKS and YYEKEE (reference sequence). CDR3 length: 11 residues. CDR3 sequence reads: CASSLPDTQYF. Here the CDR3 DNA reads TGTGCCAGCAGCTTACCAGATACGCAGTATTTT.

This chain connects TRBV5-4 to TRBJ1-2, with unresolved D. CDR3 length: 13 amino acids. Germline V lookup: CDR1 SGHNT, CDR2 YYREEE (reference sequence). The V end lost 7 bases, the J end lost 0 bases, and 10 bases lay between the germline ends. The CDR3 loop reads CASWAATNYGYTF. The CDR3 bases are TGTGCCAGCTGGGCGGCAACTAACTATGGCTACACCTTC.

The chain has TRBV6-5 and TRBJ2-1; 8 positions match TRBD2. Germline lookup yields CDR1 MNHEY and CDR2 SVGAGI. This CDR3 has 15 residues. J lost 5 bases, V lost 2 bases, and 5 bases had no gene match. The CDR3 nucleotides are TGTGCCAGCAGTTACGGGGCGGGGGGCGACAATGAGCAGTTCTTC. It codes for CASSYGAGGDNEQFF.

This clone is a singleton in its sample. J is TRBJ2-5 and V is TRBV5-1; no clear D. The DNA end lines up better with TRBJ2-7; the J call may be wrong. CDR3 length equals 14 residues. Germline V gene sequence: CDR1 SGHRS, CDR2 YFSETQ. The CDR3 sequence is CASSPPSAFYEQYF. CDR3 DNA: TGCGCCAGCAGTCCGCCAAGCGCGTTCTACGAGCAGTACTTC.

J is TRBJ2-7 and V is TRBV7-2; the D is unclear. V was clipped by 5 bases and J by 0 bases, with 14 bases between them. The length of the CDR3 is 15 residues. CDR1 is SGHTA and CDR2 is FQGNSA in the germline V gene. The CDR3 sequence is CASSQVTIYSYEQYF. The CDR3 nucleotides are TGTGCCAGCAGCCAAGTAACAATATACTCCTACGAGCAGTACTTC.

The rearrangement joins TRBV7-9 to TRBJ1-2; a weak D match, TRBD1 (5 bases). V was shortened by 4 bases and J by 2 bases, with 14 bases between the two germline ends. The CDR3 is 15 amino acids. Per germline, CDR1 SEHNR and CDR2 FQNEAQ (reference sequence). Here the CDR3 reads CASSSQEVTNYGYTF. CDR3 in DNA: TGTGCCAGCAGCTCACAGGAGGTCACCAACTATGGCTACACCTTC.

CDR3 nucleotides: TGTGCCAGCAGCGAGCGGGGCACGAGAGGCTACACCTTC. Protein: CASSERGTRGYTF. This chain uses TRBV7-3 with TRBJ1-2, with D possibly TRBD1 on 5 matching bases. The CDR3 sequence is 13 residues long. V was cut by 5 bases and J by 8 bases, with 15 bases left in between. Germline CDR1 SGHTA, CDR2 FQGTGA.

The J gene is TRBJ1-2, the V gene TRBV4-2; D is uncertain. Trimming left V 4 bases short and J 1 base short, with 16 bases between. Germline V gene lookup returns CDR1 LGHNA and CDR2 YNFKEQ. The CDR3 runs 16 residues. CDR3 residues: CASSPALGDDNYGYTF. CDR3 nucleotides: TGTGCCAGCAGCCCCGCCTTGGGTGACGATAACTATGGCTACACCTTC.